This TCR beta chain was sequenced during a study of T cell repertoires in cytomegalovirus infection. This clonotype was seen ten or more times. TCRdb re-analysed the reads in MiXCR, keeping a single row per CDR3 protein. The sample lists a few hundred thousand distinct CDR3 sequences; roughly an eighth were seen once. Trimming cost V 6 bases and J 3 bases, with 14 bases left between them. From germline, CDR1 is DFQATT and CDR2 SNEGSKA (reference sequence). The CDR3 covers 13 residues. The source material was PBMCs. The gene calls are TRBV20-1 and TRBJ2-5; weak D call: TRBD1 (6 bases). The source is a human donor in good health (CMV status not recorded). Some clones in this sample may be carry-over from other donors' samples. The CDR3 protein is CSALRDKEETQYF. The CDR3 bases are TGCAGTGCCCTACGGGACAAAGAAGAGACCCAGTACTTC.